A selection of T cell receptor beta chains follows, all from one sample in a study of shared clonotypes between healthy human individuals. Sequencing was performed with immunoSEQ multiplex PCR; in TCRdb, only in-frame clones are kept and a portion is missing. The sample lists approximately 1,000,000 clones; approximately 78% were seen once. Sequenced: memory CD4+ T cells from PBMCs. The receptors were gathered from a man between 18 and 29 years old in good health. Some clones in this sample may be carry-over from other donors' samples. Each CDR3 is given with its conserved first and last residue. The D gene is left open where the match is weak. Not every row has a clone size; where given, it reads once, few, many or a size class.

d_gene: -; v_gene: TRBV29-1; j_gene: TRBJ1-1; abundance: -; CDR3aa: CSVEGGSGATEAFF; CDR3nt: TGCAGCGTTGAAGGAGGGTCGGGAGCCACTGAAGCTTTCTTT
d_gene: -; v_gene: TRBV7-9; j_gene: TRBJ2-1; abundance: -; CDR3aa: CASSLVAQEGEQFF; CDR3nt: TGTGCCAGCAGCTTAGTCGCCCAAGAGGGTGAGCAGTTCTTC
d_gene: -; v_gene: TRBV28; j_gene: TRBJ1-1; abundance: few; CDR3aa: CASSLVGQNKEAFF; CDR3nt: TGTGCCAGCAGTTTAGTCGGGCAGAACAAGGAAGCTTTCTTT
d_gene: -; v_gene: TRBV30; j_gene: TRBJ1-6; abundance: -; CDR3aa: CAWSGPRDSPLHF; CDR3nt: TGTGCCTGGAGTGGACCCCGTGATTCACCCCTCCACTTT
d_gene: TRBD2; v_gene: TRBV2; j_gene: TRBJ2-1; abundance: many; CDR3aa: CASKSSGNPLSYNEQFF; CDR3nt: TGTGCCAGCAAGTCTAGCGGGAACCCCCTCTCCTACAATGAGCAGTTCTTC
d_gene: TRBD2; v_gene: TRBV28; j_gene: TRBJ2-5; abundance: -; CDR3aa: CASSSLLAEGVETQYF; CDR3nt: TGTGCCAGCAGCTCCTTACTAGCGGAGGGGGTAGAGACCCAGTACTTC
d_gene: -; v_gene: TRBV28; j_gene: TRBJ1-2; abundance: -; CDR3aa: CASLSGSVGYGYTF; CDR3nt: TGTGCCAGCCTTTCGGGGTCGGTAGGCTATGGCTACACCTTC
d_gene: -; v_gene: TRBV7-9; j_gene: TRBJ2-4; abundance: -; CDR3aa: CASSYLRQEQNIQYF; CDR3nt: TGTGCCAGCAGCTACCTCAGACAGGAGCAAAACATTCAGTACTTC
d_gene: -; v_gene: TRBV23-1; j_gene: TRBJ1-1; abundance: -; CDR3aa: CASSQSIEELNTEAFF; CDR3nt: TGCGCCAGCAGTCAATCGATCGAAGAATTGAACACTGAAGCTTTCTTT
d_gene: TRBD1; v_gene: TRBV2; j_gene: TRBJ1-1; abundance: -; CDR3aa: CASSGDSYTEAFF; CDR3nt: TGTGCCAGCAGTGGGGACAGTTACACTGAAGCTTTCTTT
d_gene: TRBD1; v_gene: TRBV30; j_gene: TRBJ1-1; abundance: -; CDR3aa: CAWGRDRETEAFF; CDR3nt: TGTGCCTGGGGTCGGGACAGGGAAACTGAAGCTTTCTTT
d_gene: TRBD1; v_gene: TRBV5-1; j_gene: TRBJ2-7; abundance: -; CDR3aa: CASSLAAGQGYEQYF; CDR3nt: TGCGCCAGCAGCTTGGCGGCGGGACAGGGCTACGAGCAGTACTTC
d_gene: TRBD2; v_gene: TRBV4-1; j_gene: TRBJ2-1; abundance: -; CDR3aa: CASSQDIAGGGNEQFF; CDR3nt: TGCGCCAGCAGCCAAGATATTGCGGGAGGGGGTAATGAGCAGTTCTTC
d_gene: -; v_gene: TRBV28; j_gene: TRBJ1-2; abundance: -; CDR3aa: CASQSYGYTF; CDR3nt: TGTGCCAGCCAATCGTATGGCTACACCTTC
d_gene: -; v_gene: TRBV18; j_gene: TRBJ2-1; abundance: -; CDR3aa: CASSPLGGLYNEQFF; CDR3nt: TGTGCCAGCTCACCACTGGGGGGGCTTTACAATGAGCAGTTCTTC
d_gene: TRBD2; v_gene: TRBV27; j_gene: TRBJ2-7; abundance: -; CDR3aa: CASRGLAGSSYEQYF; CDR3nt: TGTGCCAGCAGGGGACTAGCGGGGAGCTCCTACGAGCAGTACTTC
d_gene: -; v_gene: TRBV18; j_gene: TRBJ1-4; abundance: -; CDR3aa: CASSPLTGPSNEKLFF; CDR3nt: TGTGCCAGCTCACCACTTACGGGGCCCTCTAATGAAAAACTGTTTTTT
d_gene: -; v_gene: TRBV7-8; j_gene: TRBJ2-6; abundance: -; CDR3aa: CASSPRGEAGANVLTF; CDR3nt: TGTGCCAGCAGCCCCCGAGGGGAGGCTGGGGCCAACGTCCTGACTTTC
d_gene: -; v_gene: TRBV2; j_gene: TRBJ1-2; abundance: -; CDR3aa: CASSTTRAEAGYTF; CDR3nt: TGTGCCAGCAGCACAACACGGGCTGAGGCTGGCTACACCTTC
d_gene: -; v_gene: TRBV5-1; j_gene: TRBJ2-3; abundance: -; CDR3aa: CASSLAARTDTQYF; CDR3nt: TGCGCCAGCAGCTTGGCGGCCCGCACAGATACGCAGTATTTT
d_gene: -; v_gene: TRBV5-4; j_gene: TRBJ1-3; abundance: -; CDR3aa: CASSLKGSGNTIYF; CDR3nt: TGTGCCAGCAGCTTGAAGGGCTCTGGAAACACCATATATTTT
d_gene: TRBD2; v_gene: TRBV7-2; j_gene: TRBJ2-3; abundance: -; CDR3aa: CASSLAGLAGGPQYF; CDR3nt: TGTGCCAGCAGCTTAGCCGGACTAGCGGGAGGGCCCCAGTATTTT
d_gene: -; v_gene: TRBV7-6; j_gene: TRBJ2-7; abundance: -; CDR3aa: CASSLAPTAYEQYF; CDR3nt: TGTGCCAGCAGCTTAGCGCCGACAGCCTACGAGCAGTACTTC
d_gene: -; v_gene: TRBV28; j_gene: TRBJ1-4; abundance: -; CDR3aa: CASRRAGATNEKLFF; CDR3nt: TGTGCCAGCAGGAGAGCAGGCGCAACTAATGAAAAACTGTTTTTT